The present entry profiles one TCR beta chain with its context. This sample was included in a study of blood T cell repertoires in COVID-19. Overall study context: Material from acute and convalescent COVID-19 was sourced from the United States, Italy and Spain. T cells, B-cell-depleted T cells, or PBMCs provided the cDNA or gDNA that served as material.

V shed 4 bases, J shed 4 bases, and the junction held 9 bases outside the gene matches. CDR1 LGHDT and CDR2 YNNKEL come from the germline V gene (reference sequence). The CDR3 has 15 residues. Source study methods: Reference gene primer amplification gave estimated nucleated cell counts. Libraries were prepared by immunoSEQ multiplex PCR; TCRdb keeps only in-frame clonotypes and omits some of them. That table gives V, J and clone size, and the DNA gave D and trimming. The table records over 65,000 clones, around 82% of them present only once. In Seattle, patients joined the study during active infection and were tracked longitudinally.

The sequenced sample consisted of peripheral blood. This sequence was found in a man between 60 and 75 years old with COVID-19, enrolled during active disease. This rearrangement joins TRBV3-1 (or the pseudogene TRBV3-2) to TRBJ1-2; TRBD1 aligns across 7 bases. In DNA form, the CDR3 reads TGTGCCAGCAGCCCTTTCCGGGACAGATCCTATGGCTACACCTTC. Translated, it gives CASSPFRDRSYGYTF.